Presented here are 30 T cell receptor beta chains from one specimen sequenced in a study of T cell responses to AZD1222 COVID-19 vaccine. TCRdb's table, derived via immunoSEQ multiplex PCR, lists solely in-frame clones and lacks some. The profile shows about 120,000 clones, 70% to 90% of them singletons. Sequencing was performed on peripheral blood, taken on day 0 of AZD1222 vaccination. These receptor sequences come from an adult in good health.

V and J are TRBV28 and TRBJ1-2; no clear D. There are 18 residues in the CDR3. Germline-derived CDR1 and CDR2 are MDHEN and SYDVKM. V lost 5 bases and J 0 bases, leaving 22 bases between the germline ends. The CDR3 bases are TGTGCCAGCAGTCCCAGACTCCCCCGAAGGCAGGCTAACTATGGCTACACCTTC. Its translation: CASSPRLPRRQANYGYTF.

The V gene is TRBV9, the J gene TRBJ1-1; D possibly corresponds to TRBD1 (5 bases). The CDR3 is 14 residues long. Trimming left V 0 bases short and J 11 bases short, with 17 bases between. CDR1 SGDLS and CDR2 YYNGEE come from the germline V gene. The CDR3 is CASSVAVDDAGAFF. CDR3 nucleotide sequence: TGTGCCAGCAGCGTAGCAGTCGACGACGCAGGGGCTTTCTTT.

The chain has TRBV3-1 (or the pseudogene TRBV3-2) and TRBJ1-4, with 8 bases lining up with TRBD1. The CDR3 sequence is 14 residues long. With 3 bases clipped from V and 10 bases from J, the junction kept 7 bases outside the gene matches. Germline CDR1 and CDR2: LGHDT and YNNKEL (reference sequence). For the CDR3, the DNA is TGTGCCAGCAGCCAGGAAGGACAGGGCGGAAAACTGTTTTTT. Its protein product is CASSQEGQGGKLFF.

V and J are TRBV7-2 and TRBJ1-6, with 8 bases identical to TRBD1. The CDR3 loop spans 15 amino acids. V was clipped by 0 bases and J by 6 bases; unmatched bases: 1. CDR1 and CDR2 (germline): SGHTA, FQGNSA. Written as DNA, the CDR3 is TGTGCCAGCAGCTTAGCGGACAGGGCTAATTCACCCCTCCACTTT. Protein: CASSLADRANSPLHF.

V and J are TRBV14 and TRBJ1-1; D is unclear. This CDR3 spans 12 amino acids. V was shortened by 5 bases and J by 7 bases, with 11 bases between the two germline ends. Looked up from germline, CDR1 is SGHDN and CDR2 is FVKESK. CDR3 sequence (DNA): TGTGCCAGCAGCGCCGTCAAGAATGAAGCTTTCTTT. Its protein product is CASSAVKNEAFF.

This sequence joins TRBV6-4 and TRBJ2-3; 9 bases are a match to TRBD1. This CDR3 is 16 amino acids long. Trimming cost V 3 bases and J 0 bases; bases outside gene matches: 4. Germline CDR1 reads MRHNA; CDR2 reads SNTAGT. The CDR3 nucleotides read TGTGCCAGCAGTGAGGGGACAGGGTCTAGCACAGATACGCAGTATTTT. Its translation: CASSEGTGSSTDTQYF.

With regard to this clone: Other DNA variants within this sample encode the same CDR3. V usage is TRBV5-1 and J usage is TRBJ2-2; D gene ambiguous. The CDR3 covers 14 residues. V shed 0 bases and J shed 1 base, with 4 bases lying between them. CDR1 SGHRS and CDR2 YFSETQ come from the germline V gene. Written as DNA, the CDR3 is TGCGCCAGCAGCTTGGGGGGGAACACCGGGGAGCTGTTTTTT. This encodes CASSLGGNTGELFF.

The genes are TRBV18 and TRBJ2-7; D may match TRBD1 or TRBD2 (5 bases each). CDR1 is KGHSH and CDR2 is LQKENI in the germline V gene. The CDR3 is made up of 12 amino acids. V gave up 5 bases and J gave up 4 bases, with 9 bases separating them. The CDR3 DNA follows: TGTGCCAGCTCAGGTGGGGGATACGAGCAGTACTTC. This sequence encodes CASSGGGYEQYF.

J is TRBJ1-2 and V is TRBV3-1 (or the pseudogene TRBV3-2), with D unresolved. V lost 0 bases, J lost 7 bases, and 6 bases lay in between. Germline V lookup: CDR1 LGHDT, CDR2 YNNKEL (reference sequence). There are 12 residues in the CDR3. CDR3 residues: CASSQDRGGYTF. In DNA form, the CDR3 reads TGTGCCAGCAGCCAAGATAGAGGTGGCTACACCTTC.

This clone was seen once. J is TRBJ1-2 and V is TRBV19, with TRBD1 identical over 8 bases. Germline-derived CDR1 and CDR2 are LNHDA and SQIVND (reference sequence). CDR3 length: 16 residues. The ends lost 2 bases at V and 6 bases at J; junction bases unmatched: 11. The CDR3 DNA is TGTGCCAGTAGTATACCTGGACAGGGCCGCTTGAATGGCTACACCTTC. Its translation is CASSIPGQGRLNGYTF.

The chain is built from TRBV5-6 and TRBJ1-1, with 7 bases aligning to TRBD1. CDR3 length: 11 residues. Per germline, CDR1 SGHDT and CDR2 YYEEEE. The junction had 2 bases not matched to a gene; V was cut back by 2 bases and J by 10 bases. The CDR3: CASSFRGGAFF. CDR3 DNA sequence: TGTGCCAGCAGCTTCAGGGGGGGAGCTTTCTTT.

This clone has just one count. This chain uses TRBV6-5 with TRBJ1-4; TRBD1 agrees at 8 bases. The CDR3 covers 16 residues. Trimming removed 4 bases from V and 0 bases from J; junction bases left unmatched: 4. Germline V gene data show CDR1 as MNHEY and CDR2 as SVGAGI. The CDR3 DNA is TGTGCCAGCAGTTCACGACAGGGGACAACTAATGAAAAACTGTTTTTT. Its translation is CASSSRQGTTNEKLFF.

The chain has TRBV27 and TRBJ2-7; 9 nucleotides agree with TRBD1. The J segment lost 0 bases and the V segment lost 3 bases, leaving 3 bases of the junction unmatched. CDR1 and CDR2 from the germline V gene are MNHEY and SMNVEV (reference sequence). This CDR3 region has 15 residues. CDR3 sequence reads: CASSFGQGHSYEQYF. The DNA for the CDR3 is TGTGCCAGCAGTTTCGGACAGGGGCACTCCTACGAGCAGTACTTC.

The rearrangement links TRBV6-1 to TRBJ1-1, with TRBD1 as a possible D gene (6 bases). Per the germline V gene, CDR1 is MNHNS and CDR2 is SASEGT. Trimming took 4 bases from V and 6 from J, leaving 21 bases between them. The CDR3 totals 16 residues. Here the CDR3 reads CASSVGVTGWVSEAFF. Here the CDR3 DNA reads TGTGCCAGCAGTGTAGGGGTGACAGGCTGGGTTTCTGAAGCTTTCTTT.

This chain uses TRBV19 with TRBJ1-1; D may be TRBD1 (5 bases). The CDR3 loop spans 10 amino acids. Germline loops: CDR1 LNHDA, CDR2 SQIVND (reference sequence). V gave up 10 bases and J gave up 7 bases, with 10 bases separating them. In DNA, the CDR3 is TGTGCCACTCAGGGCTTTGAAGCTTTCTTT. Its protein is CATQGFEAFF.

V gene TRBV7-2 combines with J gene TRBJ1-4; D is undetermined. The V end lost 2 bases, the J end lost 0 bases, and 7 bases lay between the germline ends. Germline V CDR1 and CDR2: SGHTA, FQGNSA. The CDR3 runs to 15 residues. CDR3 nucleotide sequence: TGTGCCAGCAGCTTAACCCCAACAACTAATGAAAAACTGTTTTTT. It is translated as CASSLTPTTNEKLFF.

This clone appeared a few times. The chain carries TRBV11-2 and TRBJ1-6, with D perhaps matching TRBD1 (5 bases). From germline, CDR1 is SGHAT and CDR2 FQNNGV. The CDR3 has 15 residues. The V and J ends lost 2 bases and 7 bases respectively, with 12 bases between them. The DNA for the CDR3 is TGTGCCAGCAGCTTATCGACAGCGGGGAATTCACCCCTCCACTTT. Protein product: CASSLSTAGNSPLHF.

This sequence joins TRBV4-1 and TRBJ2-3; no definite D call. The CDR3 runs to 13 residues. Germline assignment: CDR1 MGHRA and CDR2 YSYEKL. V dropped 0 bases and J dropped 4 bases, with 5 bases sitting between them. CDR3 region: CASSQERADTQYF. The CDR3 nucleotides are TGCGCCAGCAGCCAAGAACGAGCAGATACGCAGTATTTT.

The gene calls are TRBV15 and TRBJ1-1; no reliable D call. The CDR3 runs 14 residues. V shed 0 bases and J shed 1 base, with 6 bases lying between them. Germline CDR1 is LNHNV and CDR2 is YYDKDF (reference sequence). CDR3 DNA: TGTGCCACCAGCAGAGATCTGACGAACACTGAAGCTTTCTTT. The encoded protein is CATSRDLTNTEAFF. Complete variable domain (other parts from reference TRBV15 and TRBJ1-1): DAMVIQNPRYQVTQFGKPVTLSCSQTLNHNVMYWYQQKSSQAPKLLFHYYDKDFNNEADTPDNFQSRRPNTSFCFLDIRSPGLGDTAMYLCATSRDLTNTEAFFGQGTRLTVV.

V is TRBV5-6 and J is TRBJ1-6; no clear D. Germline assignment: CDR1 SGHDT and CDR2 YYEEEE. V was trimmed by 0 bases and J by 8 bases, leaving 12 bases between them. CDR3 length equals 15 residues. CDR3 sequence (DNA): TGTGCCAGCAGCTTGGCCAACAGAAGATATTCACCCCTCCACTTT. It encodes CASSLANRRYSPLHF.

The J gene is TRBJ2-7, the V gene TRBV9, with D tentatively TRBD1 (5 bases). The germline V gene encodes CDR1 SGDLS and CDR2 YYNGEE. There are 13 residues in the CDR3. V was cut by 3 bases and J by 3 bases, with 10 bases left in between. The CDR3 protein is CASSDDSFYEQYF. The DNA of the CDR3 is TGTGCCAGCAGCGATGACAGTTTCTACGAGCAGTACTTC.

CDR3 loop: CASSSGTGSPLHF. CDR3 sequence (DNA): TGTGCCAGCAGCTCAGGGACAGGATCACCCCTCCACTTT. The chain has TRBV7-9 and TRBJ1-6, with 8 bases identical to TRBD1. Germline-derived CDR1 and CDR2 are SEHNR and FQNEAQ (reference sequence). Trimming cost V 4 bases and J 10 bases; bases outside gene matches: 3. CDR3 size: 13 residues.

This chain joins TRBV18 and TRBJ2-7; 7 bases are shared with TRBD1. The CDR3 contains 16 residues. The germline V gene encodes CDR1 KGHSH and CDR2 LQKENI. Losses at the gene ends were 4 bases for V and 1 base for J; bases not matched to a gene: 10. In nucleotides, the CDR3 is TGTGCCAGCTCACTCGTAGTACAGGGGAAATCCTACGAGCAGTACTTC. It translates to CASSLVVQGKSYEQYF.

In this sample, this clone turned up a few times. J is TRBJ1-2 and V is TRBV6-6; 8 bases are a match to TRBD1. This CDR3 contains 13 residues. V trimming: 4 bases; J trimming: 6 bases; junction bases outside the gene matches: 4. The germline V gene encodes CDR1 MNHNY and CDR2 SVGAGI (reference sequence). DNA for the CDR3: TGTGCCAGCAGTTCTCAGGGGGCCAATGGCTACACCTTC. This translates into CASSSQGANGYTF.

V usage is TRBV11-1 and J usage is TRBJ2-3; 7 bases line up with TRBD1. With V trimmed by 6 bases and J by 2 bases, 5 bases remained unmatched. The CDR3 extends over 14 amino acids. Germline loops: CDR1 SGHAT, CDR2 FQDESV (reference sequence). As DNA, the CDR3 is TGTGCCAGCAGACAGGGGCGCTTCACAGATACGCAGTATTTT. Its protein product is CASRQGRFTDTQYF.

The chain joins TRBV5-6 to TRBJ1-6, with D maybe TRBD1 (6 bases). CDR3 size: 15 residues. V was pared by 5 bases and J by 5 bases, with 14 bases between. Germline CDR1 is SGHDT and CDR2 is YYEEEE. CDR3 region: CASRGEGHHNSPLHF. The CDR3 DNA reads TGTGCCAGCAGGGGAGAGGGACACCATAATTCACCCCTCCACTTT.

The chain combines TRBV6-2 or TRBV6-3 with TRBJ1-1; 7 bases agree with TRBD1. Germline trimming cut 5 bases from V and 1 base from J; bases unmatched to any gene: 7. The CDR3 sequence is 15 residues long. The germline V gene encodes CDR1 MNHEY and CDR2 SVGEGT. CDR3 bases: TGTGCCAGCAGTCCCCGACAGGGAGGGAACACTGAAGCTTTCTTT. It specifies CASSPRQGGNTEAFF.

The V gene is TRBV3-1 (or the pseudogene TRBV3-2), the J gene TRBJ2-2; no clear D gene. Germline CDR1 reads LGHDT; CDR2 reads YNNKEL (reference sequence). The CDR3 is 15 amino acids. V lost 4 bases and J 2 bases, leaving 11 bases between the germline ends. The CDR3 here is CASSLRQANTGELFF. The CDR3 DNA sequence: TGTGCCAGCAGCCTGCGGCAGGCAAACACCGGGGAGCTGTTTTTT.

This clone was seen once. The chain links TRBV29-1 to TRBJ2-1; TRBD2 matches 15 bases. The germline V gene has CDR1 SQVTM and CDR2 ANQGSEA. The CDR3 runs 17 residues. The V segment lost 6 bases and the J segment 7 bases; nucleotides outside the gene matches: 13. The CDR3 DNA reads as TGCAGCGTGGCCGGGACTAGCGGGGGGCCGACGGTGAATGAGCAGTTCTTC. This sequence encodes CSVAGTSGGPTVNEQFF.

J is TRBJ1-1 and V is TRBV29-1; D perhaps matches TRBD1 (6 bases). The ends were cut back, 4 bases at V and 0 bases at J, with 9 bases in the middle. This CDR3 is 13 amino acids long. Germline V gene sequence: CDR1 SQVTM, CDR2 ANQGSEA. The CDR3 DNA reads TGCAGCGTTGGGAGGGGGATGAACACTGAAGCTTTCTTT. It translates to CSVGRGMNTEAFF.